This T cell receptor beta chain was found in a study of beta chain features in type 1 diabetes. Staining for CD45RO/CCR7/CD25/CD127/CD95/CD27 allowed sorting of CD4+ naive, central memory, regulatory and stem cell-like memory cells. Expressed TCRB transcripts were sequenced because the isolated RNA had all been reverse transcribed beforehand. The protocol was immunoSEQ multiplex PCR, while the TCRdb copy is restricted to in-frame clones and leaves out a portion. The table has some 640,000 clones, 11% to 15% seen once. Germline V CDR1 and CDR2: ENHRY, SYGVKD. Trimming removed 10 bases at V and 8 bases at J, with 11 bases between. The CDR3 totals 11 residues. In regard to this clone: Its antigen is still unknown.

Findings and caveats of the study: Any PCR bias toward short templates would affect both groups alike. Patients with type 1 diabetes carried fewer insertions and had more deletions at their VDJ junctions. Among patients with Type 1 diabetes, TCRB CDR3s were moderately but significantly shorter in every one of the four CD4+ subsets.

V usage is TRBV10-3 and J usage is TRBJ1-4; D gene unclear. The sequence was obtained from a young man with type 1 diabetes. The specimen was naive CD4+ T cells from blood. The CDR3 region has the DNA TGTGCCACCCGCGTGGGAGAAAAACTGTTTTTT. This encodes CATRVGEKLFF.